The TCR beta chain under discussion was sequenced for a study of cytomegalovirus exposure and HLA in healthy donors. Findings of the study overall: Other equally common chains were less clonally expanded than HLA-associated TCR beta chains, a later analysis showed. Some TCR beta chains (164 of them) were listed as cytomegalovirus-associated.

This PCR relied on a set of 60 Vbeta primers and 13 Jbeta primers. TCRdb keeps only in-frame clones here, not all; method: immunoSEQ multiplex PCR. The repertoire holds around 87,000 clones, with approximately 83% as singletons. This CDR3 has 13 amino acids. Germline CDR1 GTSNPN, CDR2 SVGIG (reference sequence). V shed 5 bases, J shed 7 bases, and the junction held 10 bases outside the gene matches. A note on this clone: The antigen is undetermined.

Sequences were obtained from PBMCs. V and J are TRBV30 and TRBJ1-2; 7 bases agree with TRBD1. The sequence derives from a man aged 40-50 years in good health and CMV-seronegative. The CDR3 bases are TGTGCCTGGGGGTACAGGGGCGGTGCTGGCTACACCTTC. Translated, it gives CAWGYRGGAGYTF.